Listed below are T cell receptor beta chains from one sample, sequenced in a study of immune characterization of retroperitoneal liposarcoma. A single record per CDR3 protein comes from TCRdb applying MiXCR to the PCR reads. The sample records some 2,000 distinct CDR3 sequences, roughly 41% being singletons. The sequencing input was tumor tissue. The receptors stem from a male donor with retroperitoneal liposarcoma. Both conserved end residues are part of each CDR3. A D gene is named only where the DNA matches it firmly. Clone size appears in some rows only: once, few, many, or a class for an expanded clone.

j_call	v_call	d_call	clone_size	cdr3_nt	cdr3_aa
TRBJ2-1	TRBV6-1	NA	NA	TGTGCCAGCACTATATCGGGACTCTTCCCCAATGAGCAGTTCTTC	CASTISGLFPNEQFF
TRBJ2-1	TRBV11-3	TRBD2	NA	TGTGCCAGCAGCCAGGGGCTAGCGGGAGTTGATGAGCAGTTCTTC	CASSQGLAGVDEQFF
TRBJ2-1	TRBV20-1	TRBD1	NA	TGCAGTGCTTGGACAGGGGTCAATGAGCAGTTCTTC	CSAWTGVNEQFF
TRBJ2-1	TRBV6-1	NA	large	TGTGCCAGCAGTGTAGGGTCAGGCCAAGAGACCCAGTTCTTC	CASSVGSGQETQFF
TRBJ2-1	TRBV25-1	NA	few	TGTGCCAGCAGTGATTCTCTCTACAATGAGCAGTTCTTC	CASSDSLYNEQFF
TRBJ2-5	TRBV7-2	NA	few	TGTGCCAGCACCACTTCGCGGGACTCCCAAGAGACCCAGTACTTC	CASTTSRDSQETQYF
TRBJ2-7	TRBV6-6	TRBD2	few	TGTGCCAGCAGACGGGGGGAAAGCTCCTACGAGCAGTACTTC	CASRRGESSYEQYF
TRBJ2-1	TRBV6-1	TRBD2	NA	TGTGCCACTTCCCCACTAGCGGGGGCCAATGAGCAGTTCTTC	CATSPLAGANEQFF
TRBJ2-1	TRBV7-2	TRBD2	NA	TGTGCCAGCAGCTTATCTAGCGGAGACCACAATGAGCAGTTCTTC	CASSLSSGDHNEQFF
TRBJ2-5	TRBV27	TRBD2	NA	TGTGCCAGCAGTTTAGTAGCGGGTGCAATATACAATGAGCAGTACTTC	CASSLVAGAIYNEQYF
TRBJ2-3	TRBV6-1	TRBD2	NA	TGTGCCAGCAGTGAAAATAGCGGGGTTAGCACAGATACGCAGTATTTT	CASSENSGVSTDTQYF
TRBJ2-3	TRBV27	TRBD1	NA	TGTGCCAGCAGTGCAGGGGGCGGAGATACGCAGTATTTT	CASSAGGGDTQYF
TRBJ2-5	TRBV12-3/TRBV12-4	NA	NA	TGTGCCAGCAGTTTAGACCAGGGCGCTGGAGAGACCCAGTACTTC	CASSLDQGAGETQYF
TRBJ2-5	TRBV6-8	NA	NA	TGTGCCAGCAGTTACGGATATTTAGGGGAGACCCAGTACTTC	CASSYGYLGETQYF
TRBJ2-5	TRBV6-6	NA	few	TGTGCCAGCAGTTACCGACGCACGGGGGCGCCCCAGTACTTC	CASSYRRTGAPQYF
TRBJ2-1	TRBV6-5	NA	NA	TGTGCCAGCAGTTACTCGCCAGGTGGGCTAGCGAGGGAGCAGTTCTTC	CASSYSPGGLAREQFF
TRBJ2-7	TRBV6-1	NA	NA	TGTGCAATTACAACCCGTTGGCAGGTTGGCGAGCAGTACTTC	CAITTRWQVGEQYF
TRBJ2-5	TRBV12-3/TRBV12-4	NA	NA	TGTGCCAGCAGACAGACAGAAGAGACCCAGTACTTC	CASRQTEETQYF
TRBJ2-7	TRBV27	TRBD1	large	TGTGCCAGCAGTTTTCAGGCAGGGACAGGAATTTCCTACGAGCAGTACTTC	CASSFQAGTGISYEQYF
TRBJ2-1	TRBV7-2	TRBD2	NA	TGTGCCAGCAGCCTGGGACTAGCGGGGATCGAGCAGTTCTTC	CASSLGLAGIEQFF
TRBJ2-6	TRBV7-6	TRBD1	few	TGTGCCAGCAGCTCCGGGACAGGGGGCTCTGGGGCCAACGTCCTGACTTTC	CASSSGTGGSGANVLTF
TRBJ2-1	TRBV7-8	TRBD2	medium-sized	TGTGCCAGCAGCTTAGGGTTGCGGGAGGGATACAATGAGCAGTTCTTC	CASSLGLREGYNEQFF
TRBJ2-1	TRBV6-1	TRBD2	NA	TGTGCCAGCGCCCGACAGTTAGCGGGGTCCTACAATGAGCAGTTCTTC	CASARQLAGSYNEQFF
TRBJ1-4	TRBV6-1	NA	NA	TGTGCCAGCAGGCCTCCTGGGACAAGTAATGAAAAACTGTTTTTT	CASRPPGTSNEKLFF
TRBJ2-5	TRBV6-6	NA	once	TGTGCCAGCAGATCCCAGGGGATCGGAGAGACCCAGTACTTC	CASRSQGIGETQYF
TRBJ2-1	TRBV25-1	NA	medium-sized	TGTGCCAGCAGTGATCTAAAGGACCTCATCAATGAGCAGTTCTTC	CASSDLKDLINEQFF
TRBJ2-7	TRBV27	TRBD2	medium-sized	TGTGCCAGCAGTTCGGGACGGGAGGGGTACGAGCAGTACTTC	CASSSGREGYEQYF
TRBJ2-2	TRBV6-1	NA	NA	TGTGCCAGCATACGGGAGCAAAACACCGGGGAGCTGTTTTTT	CASIREQNTGELFF
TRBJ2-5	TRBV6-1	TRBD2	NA	TGTGCCAGCAAATCACTAGCGGGAGGGCCGGGTGAGAAGTACTTC	CASKSLAGGPGEKYF
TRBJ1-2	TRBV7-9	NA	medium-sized	TGTGCCAGCACTCCAACCCCTTTCTATGGCTACACCTTC	CASTPTPFYGYTF
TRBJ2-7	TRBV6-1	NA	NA	TGTGCCAGCAGTGAGACAGGGAGGCCTACCTACGAGCAGTACTTC	CASSETGRPTYEQYF
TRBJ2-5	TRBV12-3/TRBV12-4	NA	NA	TGTGCCAGCAGTTTGTCTACCCAAGAGACCCAGTACTTC	CASSLSTQETQYF
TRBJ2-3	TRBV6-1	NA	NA	TGTGCCAGCAGCCGGGATATCACAGATACGCAGTATTTT	CASSRDITDTQYF
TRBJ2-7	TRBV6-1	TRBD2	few	TGTGCCAGCAGTTCGCTAGCGGGGGGGCCAGCCGACAATGAGCAGTACTTC	CASSSLAGGPADNEQYF
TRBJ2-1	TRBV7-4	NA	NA	TGTGCCAGCAGCCCGAACGGGGGCAATTACTACAATGAGCAGTTCTTC	CASSPNGGNYYNEQFF
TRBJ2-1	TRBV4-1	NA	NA	TGCGCCAGCAGCCAAGACTACAACAATGAGCAGTTCTTC	CASSQDYNNEQFF
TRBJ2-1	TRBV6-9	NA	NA	TGTGCCAGCAGCAGGGACCCAGGCGAGCAGTTCTTC	CASSRDPGEQFF
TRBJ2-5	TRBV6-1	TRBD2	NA	TGTGCCAGCAGTGAAACCCGGGACTTAGCGGGAGACTTC	CASSETRDLAGDF
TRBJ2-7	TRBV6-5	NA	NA	TGTGCCAGCAGTTACACCTCGACAGGACTAGGAGAGCAGTACTTC	CASSYTSTGLGEQYF
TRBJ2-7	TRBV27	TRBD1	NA	TGTGCCAGCAGTTTATTCGGACAGGGGGTGTCCTACGAGCAGTACTTC	CASSLFGQGVSYEQYF
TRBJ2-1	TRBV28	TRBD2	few	TGTGCCAGCAAAGCGGGAGGGCCGAGCTACAATGAGCAGTTCTTC	CASKAGGPSYNEQFF
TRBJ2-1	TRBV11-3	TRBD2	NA	TGTGCCAGCAGCTTAATCGGACTAGCGGGAGGGAATGAGCAGTTCTTC	CASSLIGLAGGNEQFF
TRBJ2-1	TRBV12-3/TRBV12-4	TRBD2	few	TGTGCCAGCAGTTTACTAGCGGGAGACAATGAGCAGTTCTTC	CASSLLAGDNEQFF
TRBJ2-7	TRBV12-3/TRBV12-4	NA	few	TGTGCCAGCAGCTTTTACCCCCTCTCCTACGAGCAGTACTTC	CASSFYPLSYEQYF
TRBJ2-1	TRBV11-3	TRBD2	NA	TGTGCCAGCAGTTCCCCGACTAGCGGGAGGGCCGACGTCTTCTTC	CASSSPTSGRADVFF
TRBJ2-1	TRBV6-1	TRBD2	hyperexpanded	TGTGCCAGCAGTGAGGGACTAGCGATTCTTCCGGAGCAGTTCTTC	CASSEGLAILPEQFF
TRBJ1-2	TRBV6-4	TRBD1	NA	TGTGCCAGCAGTGACTCCGGACAGGGAATAGGTGGCTACACCTTC	CASSDSGQGIGGYTF
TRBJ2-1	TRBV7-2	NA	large	TGTGCCAGCAGTCGGGACGGTCACTACGAGCAGTTCTTC	CASSRDGHYEQFF
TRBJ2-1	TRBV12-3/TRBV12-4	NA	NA	TGTGCCAGCAGTTTTAGCGCCTCTAAGCACTACGAGCAGTTCTTC	CASSFSASKHYEQFF
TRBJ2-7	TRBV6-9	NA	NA	TGTGCCAGCAGTTCGGCCAGGGTTGCCGAGCAGTACTTC	CASSSARVAEQYF
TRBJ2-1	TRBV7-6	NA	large	TGTGCCAGCAGCTTAGGGGGGACGTTCAATGAGCAGTTCTTC	CASSLGGTFNEQFF
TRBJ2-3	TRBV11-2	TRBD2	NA	TGTGCCAGCAGCTTATTTCGGGAGGCCCTTCTAAGCACAGATACGCAGTATTTT	CASSLFREALLSTDTQYF
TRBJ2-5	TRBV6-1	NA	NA	TGTGCCAACCGACAGTACCCACAAGAGACCCAGTACTTC	CANRQYPQETQYF
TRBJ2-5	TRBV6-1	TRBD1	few	TGTGCCACCGACCGGACAGGGAAAGAGACCCAGTACTTC	CATDRTGKETQYF
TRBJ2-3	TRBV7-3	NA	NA	TGTGCCAGCAGCTTAAATAAGGGGGGTACGCAGTATTTT	CASSLNKGGTQYF
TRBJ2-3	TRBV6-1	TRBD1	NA	TGTGCCAGCAGTTTGGGACAGGGAACAGATACGCAGTATTTT	CASSLGQGTDTQYF
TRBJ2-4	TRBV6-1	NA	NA	TGTGCCAGCACGGAGGGCTTCAAAAACATTCAGTACTTC	CASTEGFKNIQYF
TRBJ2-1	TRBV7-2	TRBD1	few	TGTGCCAGCAGCTGGGACAGGGGGCAATACGAGCAGTTCTTC	CASSWDRGQYEQFF
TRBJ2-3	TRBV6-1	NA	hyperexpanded	TGTGCCAGCAGGTCCTCAGATACGCAGTATTTT	CASRSSDTQYF
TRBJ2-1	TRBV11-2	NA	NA	TGTGCCAGCAGCTTTACGTCAGAGCAGTTCTTC	CASSFTSEQFF